This is a list of T cell receptor beta chains from one sample in a study of blood T cell repertoires in COVID-19. Sequenced by immunoSEQ multiplex PCR; TCRdb stores in-frame clones only, minus some. The repertoire holds hundreds of thousands of clones, with approximately 87% as singletons. Sample: peripheral blood. Source of these receptors: a woman between 35 and 50 years old who had recovered from COVID-19. Each CDR3 is given with its conserved first and last residue. The D gene is left open where the match is weak. Expanded clones are given a class, and other clones once, few, many or no size at all.

J gene,V gene,clone size,D gene,CDR3 DNA,CDR3 protein
TRBJ1-5,TRBV5-4,-,-,TGTGCCAGCAGCTTGGGGGCGGGGAGCAATCAGCCCCAGCATTTT,CASSLGAGSNQPQHF
TRBJ2-2,TRBV5-1,-,-,TGCGCCAGCAGCTCGTTTTTGGCAGGGGAGCTGTTTTTT,CASSSFLAGELFF
TRBJ2-1,TRBV7-3,-,TRBD2,TGTGCCAGCAGCCCGGGAGGGGCACACAATGAGCAGTTCTTC,CASSPGGAHNEQFF
TRBJ2-7,TRBV5-1,-,TRBD1,TGCGCCAGCAGCCCGGACGGGACAGGGTCCCACGAGCAGTACTTC,CASSPDGTGSHEQYF
TRBJ1-2,TRBV28,few,TRBD1,TGTGCCACCCCGATGGGCCCGGCAGGGGGTGCTGGCTACACCTTC,CATPMGPAGGAGYTF
TRBJ2-5,TRBV12-3/TRBV12-4,-,-,TGTGCCAGCAGCAGAGGGCGTATAGAGACCCAGTACTTC,CASSRGRIETQYF
TRBJ2-7,TRBV7-2,-,-,TGTGCCAGCAGCTTTTCAGGGGGGTTTGGCGAGCAGTACTTC,CASSFSGGFGEQYF
TRBJ2-1,TRBV7-3,-,-,TGTGCCAGCAGCTCGATGGGAGGCACCCACAATGAGCAGTTCTTC,CASSSMGGTHNEQFF
TRBJ2-7,TRBV5-1,-,-,TGCGCCAGCAGCTTGTCCCCCTACCTAAAGGCGGGGGCCATAGACGAGCAGTACTTC,CASSLSPYLKAGAIDEQYF
TRBJ1-5,TRBV10-3,-,-,TGTGCCATCAGCGCGGGGGGCAATCAGCCCCAGCATTTT,CAISAGGNQPQHF
TRBJ1-1,TRBV11-2,-,-,TGTGCCAGCAGCCAGACAACTGAAGCTTTCTTT,CASSQTTEAFF
TRBJ2-5,TRBV6-6,-,TRBD1,TGTGCCAGCAGTCCTACGGACAGGGACCAAGAGACCCAGTACTTC,CASSPTDRDQETQYF
TRBJ1-2,TRBV5-6,few,-,TGTGCCAGCAGCTTGGGCGGACAGATTCTTGGCTACACCTTC,CASSLGGQILGYTF
TRBJ2-7,TRBV4-3,-,-,TGCGCCAGCAGCCAAGATTGGCAAGGACACGGTACCAAATACGAGCAGTACTTC,CASSQDWQGHGTKYEQYF
TRBJ2-3,TRBV27,once,TRBD1,TGTGCCAGCAGTTCCGGACAGGGGTGGGATACGCAGTATTTT,CASSSGQGWDTQYF
TRBJ1-5,TRBV9,-,-,TGTGCCAGCAGCGTGGGGGACACTAATCAGCCCCAGCATTTT,CASSVGDTNQPQHF
TRBJ2-7,TRBV10-3,-,TRBD1,TGTGCCATCAGACTGGGACAGGGGAACGAGCAGTACTTC,CAIRLGQGNEQYF
TRBJ2-1,TRBV9,-,-,TGTGCCAGCAGCATGGGACTCTTCTACAATGAGCAGTTCTTC,CASSMGLFYNEQFF
TRBJ1-4,TRBV18,few,-,TGTGCCAGCTCACCCCCAATAAACCGACTTGAAAAACTGTTTTTT,CASSPPINRLEKLFF
TRBJ1-6,TRBV19,once,TRBD1,TGTGCCAGTAGTCTGACAGGGTACAATTCACCCCTCCACTTT,CASSLTGYNSPLHF
TRBJ1-5,TRBV3-1/TRBV3-2,-,-,TGTGCCAGCAGCCAAGAGAACGCGGACACACATCAGCCCCAGCATTTT,CASSQENADTHQPQHF
TRBJ2-1,TRBV28,-,-,TGTGCCAGCAGTAAACGGTACGAGCAGTTCTTC,CASSKRYEQFF
TRBJ1-2,TRBV6-5,-,-,TGTGCCAGCGCCGGATTGGGCGTCGGCAGATATGGCTACACCTTC,CASAGLGVGRYGYTF
TRBJ2-2,TRBV19,-,TRBD2,TGTGCCAGTAGCCTCCTCCCGGTAGCGGGGTTCACCGGGGAGCTGTTTTTT,CASSLLPVAGFTGELFF
TRBJ1-1,TRBV27,-,TRBD1,TGTGCCAGCACCCTCAGGGGGGCTGAAGCTTTCTTT,CASTLRGAEAFF
TRBJ2-7,TRBV5-6,-,-,TGTGCCAGCAGCTCGGGGACACTCTACGAGCAGTACTTC,CASSSGTLYEQYF
TRBJ2-2,TRBV27,few,-,TGTGCCAGCAGTCCTAGGGGTCGGGGGACCACCGGGGAGCTGTTTTTT,CASSPRGRGTTGELFF
TRBJ2-7,TRBV2,-,TRBD1,TGTGCCAGCAGAACAGGGGGCCGAAACTACGAGCAGTACTTC,CASRTGGRNYEQYF
TRBJ2-2,TRBV28,-,-,TGTGCCAGCAGTTTGGGAGAGAACACAGGGGAGCTGTTTTTT,CASSLGENTGELFF
TRBJ2-5,TRBV5-4,-,TRBD1,TGTGCCAGCAGTCACAACCAGGGACAGGGAGAGACCCAGTACTTC,CASSHNQGQGETQYF
TRBJ2-5,TRBV5-4,few,TRBD1,TGTGCCAGCAGCTTGCGTAGGACAGGGGGTGAGACCCAGTACTTC,CASSLRRTGGETQYF
TRBJ1-3,TRBV5-6,-,-,TGTGCCAGCAGACAGGCCAGCTCTGGAAACACCATATATTTT,CASRQASSGNTIYF
TRBJ1-4,TRBV2,-,TRBD1,TGTGCCTGCCAGCCAGGACAGGGGTTCGTTGCACGAGAAAAACTGTTTTTT,CACQPGQGFVAREKLFF
TRBJ2-2,TRBV10-2,-,TRBD1,TGCGCCAGCAGTGAGCCGTTAGGACAGGCGAACACCGGGGAGCTGTTTTTT,CASSEPLGQANTGELFF
TRBJ2-2,TRBV9,-,TRBD1,TGTGCCAGCAGCTTAAGACAGGGTTCCGGGGAGCTGTTTTTT,CASSLRQGSGELFF
TRBJ2-7,TRBV4-2,-,-,TGTGCCAGCAGCCACGGGGGACAGCAATTTGTCTACGAGCAGTACTTC,CASSHGGQQFVYEQYF
TRBJ2-7,TRBV3-1/TRBV3-2,-,TRBD1,TGTGCCAGCAGCCGCGGGACAGGCCGCTACGAGCAGTACTTC,CASSRGTGRYEQYF
TRBJ2-7,TRBV19,-,-,TGTGCCAGTAGCCCCTCGAGGGAAGCCTACGAGCAGTACTTC,CASSPSREAYEQYF
TRBJ2-5,TRBV7-2,-,TRBD2,TGTGCCAGCAGCCGCGCTAGCGGAGAAGAGACCCAGTACTTC,CASSRASGEETQYF
TRBJ2-7,TRBV4-3,-,-,TGCGCCAGCAGCCAAAGATACAGGGCCTACGAGCAGTACTTC,CASSQRYRAYEQYF
TRBJ1-5,TRBV4-3,-,-,TGCGCCAGCAGCCCCTCTCAGGTCCTTAGCAATCAGCCCCAGCATTTT,CASSPSQVLSNQPQHF
TRBJ2-3,TRBV9,-,-,TGTGCCAGCAGCCCGAGATTGGGCACAGATACGCAGTATTTT,CASSPRLGTDTQYF
TRBJ1-1,TRBV2,-,TRBD1,TGTGCCAGCAGTGAAAGACAGGGGGGCACTGAAGCTTTCTTT,CASSERQGGTEAFF
TRBJ1-1,TRBV5-1,-,-,TGCGCCAGCAGCTTGCTGACATTGAACACTGAAGCTTTCTTT,CASSLLTLNTEAFF
TRBJ2-7,TRBV29-1,-,-,TGCAGCGTTGTCCCTCCCAGAACGGGCGAGCAGTACTTC,CSVVPPRTGEQYF
TRBJ1-6,TRBV18,-,TRBD1,TGTGCCAGCTCCATCGGACAGGGAGGTTATAATTCACCCCTCCACTTT,CASSIGQGGYNSPLHF
TRBJ1-6,TRBV7-6,-,TRBD1,TGTGCCAGCAGCCCCCGCCCCCCGGGACAGGGGTATTCACCCCTCCACTTT,CASSPRPPGQGYSPLHF
TRBJ1-2,TRBV30,-,-,TGTGCCTGGAGTGTCGGGATCTATGGCTACACCTTC,CAWSVGIYGYTF
TRBJ1-5,TRBV5-1,-,-,TGCGCCAGCAGCTTGTCAGGTTGGCAGCCCCAGCATTTT,CASSLSGWQPQHF
TRBJ2-5,TRBV15,-,TRBD2,TGTGCCACCAGCCCCGGGACTAGCGATGAAGAGACCCAGTACTTC,CATSPGTSDEETQYF
TRBJ2-6,TRBV5-8,-,TRBD1,TGTGCCAGCAGCTTGGACAGGGGGCTCTCTGGGGCCAACGTCCTGACTTTC,CASSLDRGLSGANVLTF
TRBJ1-6,TRBV6-1,-,TRBD1,TGTGCCAGCAGTGGACTCAGGGATTTCGGACAGGAGAATTCACCCCTCCACTTT,CASSGLRDFGQENSPLHF
TRBJ1-1,TRBV5-1,-,-,TGCGCCAGCAGCTTGGAGAGGATCGGGGACACTGAAGCTTTCTTT,CASSLERIGDTEAFF
TRBJ2-3,TRBV5-1,-,TRBD2,TGCGCCAGCCGGACTAGCGGGGGGACAGATACGCAGTATTTT,CASRTSGGTDTQYF
TRBJ1-2,TRBV4-1,few,TRBD1,TGCGCCAGCACCCCACAGGGGGCTGGTGGCTACACCTTC,CASTPQGAGGYTF
TRBJ1-1,TRBV5-1,-,TRBD1,TGCGCCAGCAGCTTGGAACAGGGGTACACTGAAGCTTTCTTT,CASSLEQGYTEAFF
TRBJ1-2,TRBV5-4,-,-,TGTGCCAGCAGCCGAACAGCGGAATATGGCTACACCTTC,CASSRTAEYGYTF